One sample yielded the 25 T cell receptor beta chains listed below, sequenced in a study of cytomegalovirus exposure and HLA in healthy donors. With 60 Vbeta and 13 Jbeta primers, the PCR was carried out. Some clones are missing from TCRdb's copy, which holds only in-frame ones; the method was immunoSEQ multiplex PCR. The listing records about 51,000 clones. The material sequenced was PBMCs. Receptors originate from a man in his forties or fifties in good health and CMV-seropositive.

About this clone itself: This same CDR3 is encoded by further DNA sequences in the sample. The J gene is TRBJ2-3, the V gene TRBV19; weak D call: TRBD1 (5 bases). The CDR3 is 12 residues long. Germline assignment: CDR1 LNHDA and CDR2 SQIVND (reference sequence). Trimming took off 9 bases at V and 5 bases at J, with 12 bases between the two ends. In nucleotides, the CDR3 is TGTGCCAGCAGACAGTCCGGAGATACGCAGTATTTT. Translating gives CASRQSGDTQYF.

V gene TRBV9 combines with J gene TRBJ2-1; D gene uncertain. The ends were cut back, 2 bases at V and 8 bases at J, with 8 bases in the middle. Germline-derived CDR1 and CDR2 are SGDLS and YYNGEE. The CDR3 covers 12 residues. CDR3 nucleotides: TGTGCCAGCAGCGTCCGAGTCCATGAGCAGTTCTTC. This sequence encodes CASSVRVHEQFF.

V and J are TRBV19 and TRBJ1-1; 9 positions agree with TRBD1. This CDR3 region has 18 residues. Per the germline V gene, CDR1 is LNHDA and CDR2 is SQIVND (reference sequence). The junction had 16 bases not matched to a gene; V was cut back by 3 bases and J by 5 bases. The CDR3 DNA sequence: TGTGCCAGTAGTATGTTTGGGAACAGGGGGCGCGGGGAAACTGAAGCTTTCTTT. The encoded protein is CASSMFGNRGRGETEAFF.

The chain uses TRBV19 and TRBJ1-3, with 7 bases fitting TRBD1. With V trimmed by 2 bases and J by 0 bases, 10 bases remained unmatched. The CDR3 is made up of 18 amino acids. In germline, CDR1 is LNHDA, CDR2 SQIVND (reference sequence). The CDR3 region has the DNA TGTGCCAGTAGTATATCGGGCCTGGGACAGATCTCTGGAAACACCATATATTTT. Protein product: CASSISGLGQISGNTIYF.

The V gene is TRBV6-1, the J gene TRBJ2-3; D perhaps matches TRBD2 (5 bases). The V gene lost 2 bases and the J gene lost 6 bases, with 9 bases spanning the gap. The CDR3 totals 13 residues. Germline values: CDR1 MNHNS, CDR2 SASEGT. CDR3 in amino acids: CASSENSGDTQYF. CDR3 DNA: TGTGCCAGCAGTGAAAATTCGGGGGATACGCAGTATTTT.

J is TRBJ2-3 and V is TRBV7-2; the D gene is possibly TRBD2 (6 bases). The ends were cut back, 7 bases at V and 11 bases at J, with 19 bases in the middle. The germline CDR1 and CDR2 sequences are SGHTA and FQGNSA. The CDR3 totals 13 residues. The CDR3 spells CASTLRDLKGQYF. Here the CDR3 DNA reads TGTGCCAGCACCCTCCGGGACTTAAAAGGGCAGTATTTT. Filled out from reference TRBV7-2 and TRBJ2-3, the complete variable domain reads GAGVSQSPSNKVTEKGKDVELRCDPISGHTALYWYRQSLGQGLEFLIYFQGNSAPDKSGLPSDRFSAERTGGSVSTLTIQRTQQEDSAVYLCASTLRDLKGQYFGPGTRLTVL.

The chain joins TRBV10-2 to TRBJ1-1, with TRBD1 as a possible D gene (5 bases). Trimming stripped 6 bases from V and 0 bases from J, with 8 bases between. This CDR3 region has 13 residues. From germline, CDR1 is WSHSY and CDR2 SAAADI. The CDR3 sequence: CASRGGVNTEAFF. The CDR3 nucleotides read TGCGCCAGCAGGGGGGGGGTGAACACTGAAGCTTTCTTT.

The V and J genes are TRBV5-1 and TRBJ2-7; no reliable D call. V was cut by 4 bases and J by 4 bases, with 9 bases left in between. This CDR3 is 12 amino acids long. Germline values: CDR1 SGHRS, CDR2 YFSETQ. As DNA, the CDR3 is TGCGCCAGCAGCCGACTGGGTTACGAGCAGTACTTC. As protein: CASSRLGYEQYF.

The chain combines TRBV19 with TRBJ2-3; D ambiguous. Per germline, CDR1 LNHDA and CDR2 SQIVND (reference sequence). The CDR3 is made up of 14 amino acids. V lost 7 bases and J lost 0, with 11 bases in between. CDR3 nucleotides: TGTGCCAGTAAATCCGAGTATAGCACAGATACGCAGTATTTT. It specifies CASKSEYSTDTQYF.

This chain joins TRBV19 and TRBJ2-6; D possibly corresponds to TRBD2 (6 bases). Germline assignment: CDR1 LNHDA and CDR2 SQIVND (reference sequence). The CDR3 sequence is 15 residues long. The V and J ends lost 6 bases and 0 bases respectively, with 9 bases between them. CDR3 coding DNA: TGTGCCAGTAGCCGCGGGGACTCTGGGGCCAACGTCCTGACTTTC. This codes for CASSRGDSGANVLTF.

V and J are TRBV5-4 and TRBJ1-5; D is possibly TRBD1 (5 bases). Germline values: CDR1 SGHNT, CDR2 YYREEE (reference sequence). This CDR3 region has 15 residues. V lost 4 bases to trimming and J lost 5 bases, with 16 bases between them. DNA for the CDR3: TGTGCCAGCAGCCTTGGAGGGCAGGGCGATCAGCCCCAGCATTTT. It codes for CASSLGGQGDQPQHF.

The CDR3 region is CSLFRDSSTEAFF. DNA of the CDR3: TGCAGCCTTTTTCGAGATAGTAGCACTGAAGCTTTCTTT. The chain is built from TRBV29-1 and TRBJ1-1; D not certain. The V and J ends lost 8 bases and 4 bases respectively, with 17 bases between them. Germline V gives CDR1 SQVTM, CDR2 ANQGSEA. This CDR3 region has 13 residues.

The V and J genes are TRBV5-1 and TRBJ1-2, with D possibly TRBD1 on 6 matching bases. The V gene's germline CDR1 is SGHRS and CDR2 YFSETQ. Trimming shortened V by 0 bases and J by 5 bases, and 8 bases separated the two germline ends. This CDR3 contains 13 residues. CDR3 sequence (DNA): TGCGCCAGCAGCTTGGTGCAGGGGTATGGCTACACCTTC. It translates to CASSLVQGYGYTF.

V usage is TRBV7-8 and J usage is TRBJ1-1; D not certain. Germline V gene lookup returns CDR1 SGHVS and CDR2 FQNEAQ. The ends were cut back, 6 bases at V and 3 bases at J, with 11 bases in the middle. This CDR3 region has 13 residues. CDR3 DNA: TGTGCCAGCAGTCTCACTGAAGACACTGAAGCTTTCTTT. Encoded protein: CASSLTEDTEAFF.

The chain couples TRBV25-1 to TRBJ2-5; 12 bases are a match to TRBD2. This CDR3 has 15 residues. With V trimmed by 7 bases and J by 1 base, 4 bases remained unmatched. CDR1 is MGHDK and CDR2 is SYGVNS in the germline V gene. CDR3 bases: TGTGCCAGCACATCGACTAGCGGGAGCCAAGAGACCCAGTACTTC. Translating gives CASTSTSGSQETQYF.

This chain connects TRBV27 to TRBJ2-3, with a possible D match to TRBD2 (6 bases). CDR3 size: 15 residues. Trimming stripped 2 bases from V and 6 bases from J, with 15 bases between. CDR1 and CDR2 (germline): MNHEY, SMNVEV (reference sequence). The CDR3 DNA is TGTGCCAGCAGTTTAACTAGCCACACTTGGGATACGCAGTATTTT. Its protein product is CASSLTSHTWDTQYF.

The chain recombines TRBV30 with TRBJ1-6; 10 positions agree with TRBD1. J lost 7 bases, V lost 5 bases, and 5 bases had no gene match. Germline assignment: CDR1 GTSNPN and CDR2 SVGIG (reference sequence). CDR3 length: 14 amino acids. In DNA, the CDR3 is TGTGCCTGGGACAGGGGGCCTAACAATTCACCCCTCCACTTT. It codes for CAWDRGPNNSPLHF.

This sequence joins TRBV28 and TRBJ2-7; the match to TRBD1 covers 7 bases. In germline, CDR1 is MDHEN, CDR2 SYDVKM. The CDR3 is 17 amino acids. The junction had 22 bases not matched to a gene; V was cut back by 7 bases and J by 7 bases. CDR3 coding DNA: TGTGCCAGCATTCGCTCGACTATACGGGACAGATTGGTTGAGCAGTACTTC. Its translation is CASIRSTIRDRLVEQYF.

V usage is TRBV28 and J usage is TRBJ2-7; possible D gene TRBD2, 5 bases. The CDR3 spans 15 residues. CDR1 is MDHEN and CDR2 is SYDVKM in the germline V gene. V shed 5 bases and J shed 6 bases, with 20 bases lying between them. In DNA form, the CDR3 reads TGTGCCAGCAGTACAAACACGAACTTCGGGGTCGAGCAGTACTTC. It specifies CASSTNTNFGVEQYF. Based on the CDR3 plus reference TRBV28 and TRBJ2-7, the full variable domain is DVKVTQSSRYLVKRTGEKVFLECVQDMDHENMFWYRQDPGLGLRLIYFSYDVKMKEKGDIPEGYSVSREKKERFSLILESASTNQTSMYLCASSTNTNFGVEQYFGPGTRLTVT.

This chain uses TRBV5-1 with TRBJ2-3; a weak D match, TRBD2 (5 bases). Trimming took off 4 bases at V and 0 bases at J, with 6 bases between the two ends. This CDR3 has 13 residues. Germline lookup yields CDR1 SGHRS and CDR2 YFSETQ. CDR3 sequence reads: CASSPGSTDTQYF. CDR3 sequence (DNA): TGCGCCAGCAGCCCGGGGAGCACAGATACGCAGTATTTT. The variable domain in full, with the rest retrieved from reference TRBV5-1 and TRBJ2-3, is KAGVTQTPRYLIKTRGQQVTLSCSPISGHRSVSWYQQTPGQGLQFLFEYFSETQRNKGNFPGRFSGRQFSNSRSEMNVSTLELGDSALYLCASSPGSTDTQYFGPGTRLTVL.

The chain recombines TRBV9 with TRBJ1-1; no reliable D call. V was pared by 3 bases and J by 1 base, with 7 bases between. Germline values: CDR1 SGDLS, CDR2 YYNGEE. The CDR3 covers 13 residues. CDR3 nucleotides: TGTGCCAGCAGCGCCGACACGAACACTGAAGCTTTCTTT. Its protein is CASSADTNTEAFF.

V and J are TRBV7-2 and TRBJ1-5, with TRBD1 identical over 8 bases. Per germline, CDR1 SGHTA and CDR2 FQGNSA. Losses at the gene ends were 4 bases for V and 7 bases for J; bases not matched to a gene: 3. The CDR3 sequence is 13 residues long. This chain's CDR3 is CASSSGQGQPQHF. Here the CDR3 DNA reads TGTGCCAGCAGCTCAGGACAGGGCCAGCCCCAGCATTTT.

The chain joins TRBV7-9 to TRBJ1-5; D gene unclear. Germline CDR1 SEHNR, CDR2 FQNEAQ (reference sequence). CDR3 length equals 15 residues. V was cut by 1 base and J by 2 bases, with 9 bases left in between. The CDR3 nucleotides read TGTGCCAGCAGCTTAGGTGGGCGCGGCAATCAGCCCCAGCATTTT. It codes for CASSLGGRGNQPQHF.

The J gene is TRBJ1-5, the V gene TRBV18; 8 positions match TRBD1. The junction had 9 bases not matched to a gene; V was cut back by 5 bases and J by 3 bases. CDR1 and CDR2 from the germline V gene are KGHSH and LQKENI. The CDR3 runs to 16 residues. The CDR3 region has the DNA TGTGCCAGCTCATCGTCCCGGGACAGGTTCAATCAGCCCCAGCATTTT. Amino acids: CASSSSRDRFNQPQHF.

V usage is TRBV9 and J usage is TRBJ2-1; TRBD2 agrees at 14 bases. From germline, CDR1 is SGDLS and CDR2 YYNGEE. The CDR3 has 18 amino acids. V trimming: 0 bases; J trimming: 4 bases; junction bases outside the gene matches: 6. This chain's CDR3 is CASSVEGGTSGSYNEQFF. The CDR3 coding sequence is TGTGCCAGCAGCGTAGAGGGGGGGACTAGCGGGAGTTACAATGAGCAGTTCTTC.